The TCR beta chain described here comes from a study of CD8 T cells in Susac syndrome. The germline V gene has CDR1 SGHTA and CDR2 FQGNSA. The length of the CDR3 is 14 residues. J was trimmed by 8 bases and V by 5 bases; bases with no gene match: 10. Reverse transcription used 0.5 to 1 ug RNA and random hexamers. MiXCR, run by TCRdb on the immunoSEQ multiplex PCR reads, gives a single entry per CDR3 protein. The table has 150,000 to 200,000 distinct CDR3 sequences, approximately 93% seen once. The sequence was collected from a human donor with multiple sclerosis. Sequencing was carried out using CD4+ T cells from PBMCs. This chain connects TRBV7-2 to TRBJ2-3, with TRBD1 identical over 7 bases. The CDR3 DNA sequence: TGTGCCAGCAGCCGGGGACAGTTTGGCGGTACGCAGTATTTT. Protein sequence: CASSRGQFGGTQYF.